Presented here are 20 T cell receptor beta chains from one specimen sequenced in a study of identical twins. Via MiXCR, TCRdb re-called the 5' RACE reads, giving one row per CDR3 protein. The data contain roughly 1.6 million distinct CDR3 sequences, about 32% of them singletons. Sample: cord blood. The receptor set was obtained from a newborn girl in good health.

The table lists this clonotype with many counts. The chain is built from TRBV29-1 and TRBJ2-1; D is possibly TRBD1 (5 bases). Germline loops: CDR1 SQVTM, CDR2 ANQGSEA. This CDR3 has 15 amino acids. V lost 1 base, J lost 8 bases, and 18 bases lay in between. CDR3 sequence: CSVEGQGVGAYEQFF. The CDR3 DNA reads as TGCAGCGTTGAAGGGCAAGGGGTTGGTGCGTATGAGCAGTTCTTC.

The chain couples TRBV2 to TRBJ2-7; 7 bases align to TRBD2. CDR3 size: 15 residues. The ends lost 7 bases at V and 3 bases at J; junction bases unmatched: 12. Looked up from germline, CDR1 is SNHLY and CDR2 is FYNNEI. The CDR3 loop is CASKRELGLVYEQYF. DNA of the CDR3: TGTGCCAGCAAAAGGGAGCTAGGACTAGTCTACGAGCAGTACTTC. Using reference TRBV2 and TRBJ2-7 for the parts outside the CDR3, the full variable domain is EPEVTQTPSHQVTQMGQEVILRCVPISNHLYFYWYRQILGQKVEFLVSFYNNEISEKSEIFDDQFSVERPDGSNFTLKIRSTKLEDSAMYFCASKRELGLVYEQYFGPGTRLTVT.

The chain uses TRBV20-1 and TRBJ2-3; D perhaps matches TRBD2 (5 bases). V was pared by 5 bases and J by 8 bases, with 14 bases between. CDR1 is DFQATT and CDR2 is SNEGSKA in the germline V gene (reference sequence). The CDR3 is 12 amino acids. Here the CDR3 DNA reads TGCAGTGCTCCGCAACTAGGCGGTACGCAGTATTTT. Translating gives CSAPQLGGTQYF.

In this sample, this clonotype turned up a few times. The chain links TRBV27 to TRBJ2-6; no clear D gene. Germline loops: CDR1 MNHEY, CDR2 SMNVEV (reference sequence). With 3 bases removed from V and 5 bases from J, the gap between germline ends came to 14 bases. The CDR3 runs 16 residues. The CDR3 coding sequence is TGTGCCAGCAGTTTCGCCCCGTCCCTCTGGGCCAACGTCCTGACTTTC. It encodes CASSFAPSLWANVLTF. Filled out from reference TRBV27 and TRBJ2-6, the complete variable domain reads EAQVTQNPRYLITVTGKKLTVTCSQNMNHEYMSWYRQDPGLGLRQIYYSMNVEVTDKGDVPEGYKVSRKEKRNFPLILESPSPNQTSLYFCASSFAPSLWANVLTFGAGSRLTVL.

The chain employs TRBV11-2 and TRBJ2-1; 10 bases match TRBD2. The V and J ends lost 7 bases and 6 bases, in that order; junction bases with no gene match: 12. Germline V gene sequence: CDR1 SGHAT, CDR2 FQNNGV. The CDR3 sequence is 16 residues long. CDR3 DNA: TGTGCCAGCACTGGGGCTAGCGGGGGCTGGGCCAATGAGCAGTTCTTC. Residues: CASTGASGGWANEQFF.

V gene TRBV7-9 combines with J gene TRBJ2-5; TRBD1 might be the D (5 bases). The CDR3 spans 15 residues. CDR1 and CDR2 (germline): SEHNR, FQNEAQ (reference sequence). With 5 bases removed from V and 11 bases from J, the gap between germline ends came to 24 bases. The CDR3 loop reads CASSARAILYNEQYF. CDR3 bases: TGTGCCAGCAGCGCCAGGGCGATCCTATACAATGAGCAGTACTTC.

The rearrangement links TRBV9 to TRBJ1-2; weak D call: TRBD1 (6 bases). The CDR3 consists of 13 residues. Germline V gene lookup returns CDR1 SGDLS and CDR2 YYNGEE. Trimming cost V 3 bases and J 8 bases, with 14 bases left between them. CDR3 sequence reads: CASSAIQGRGYTF. The DNA of the CDR3 is TGTGCCAGCAGCGCTATACAGGGACGGGGCTACACCTTC.

This clonotype was counted between two and nine times. V is TRBV20-1 and J is TRBJ2-2; possible D gene TRBD2, 5 bases. The CDR3 has 15 residues. Between the trimmed V and J ends, which lost 6 bases and 0 bases, there was a span of 14 bases. Germline V gives CDR1 DFQATT, CDR2 SNEGSKA (reference sequence). The CDR3 loop is CSASFSEANTGELFF. The CDR3, as DNA: TGCAGTGCCTCATTTAGCGAAGCGAACACCGGGGAGCTGTTTTTT.

This clonotype was seen a few times. The V and J genes are TRBV19 and TRBJ2-1; D ambiguous. From germline, CDR1 is LNHDA and CDR2 SQIVND (reference sequence). Trimming pared 6 bases from V and 4 bases from J, leaving 13 bases between. CDR3 length: 14 residues. The CDR3 sequence: CASRQPLLYNEQFF. CDR3 nucleotide sequence: TGTGCCAGTAGGCAGCCGCTCCTATACAATGAGCAGTTCTTC.

A few counts support this clonotype. This chain joins TRBV20-1 and TRBJ1-5, with a possible D match to TRBD1 (6 bases). CDR3 length: 15 amino acids. Germline V CDR1 and CDR2: DFQATT, SNEGSKA (reference sequence). V was shortened by 5 bases and J by 4 bases, with 18 bases between the two germline ends. The CDR3 DNA sequence: TGCAGTGCTTACAGGGACGAAACCGGGAATCAGCCCCAGCATTTT. Translating it yields CSAYRDETGNQPQHF.

This clonotype came up a few times. The junction and the germline gene differ at one end; a read error may be behind it. This CDR3 is CASSEGGPSYNEQFF. The CDR3, as DNA: TGTGCCAGCAGCGAAGGGGGGCCCTCCTACAATGAGCAGTTCTTC. The chain recombines TRBV6-1 with TRBJ2-1; D may be TRBD1 or TRBD2 (6 bases each). The CDR3 totals 15 residues. CDR1 is MNHNS and CDR2 is SASEGT in the germline V gene.

The genes are TRBV5-1 and TRBJ2-1, with TRBD2 matching 11 bases. Trimming cost V 4 bases and J 4 bases; bases outside gene matches: 7. The CDR3 has 16 residues. Germline V gene lookup returns CDR1 SGHRS and CDR2 YFSETQ. CDR3 sequence reads: CASSLPTSGVYNEQFF. The DNA for the CDR3 is TGCGCCAGCAGCCTCCCGACTAGCGGGGTTTACAATGAGCAGTTCTTC.

Only a few counts were recorded for this clonotype. CDR3 nucleotide sequence: TGCAGTGCCCCGGACAGTTTCGGTCCCCAAGAGACCCAGTACTTC. Translation gives CSAPDSFGPQETQYF. J is TRBJ2-5 and V is TRBV20-1; D possibly corresponds to TRBD1 (6 bases). V lost 6 bases and J 1 base, leaving 18 bases between the germline ends. This CDR3 is 15 amino acids long. Germline loops: CDR1 DFQATT, CDR2 SNEGSKA (reference sequence).

This clonotype was counted a single time. The chain combines TRBV20-1 with TRBJ2-2; D may be TRBD1 (5 bases). The V end was cut by 7 bases, the J end by 2 bases, with 17 bases between. Per the germline V gene, CDR1 is DFQATT and CDR2 is SNEGSKA (reference sequence). The CDR3 covers 15 residues. For the CDR3, the DNA is TGCAGTGTTACCCCCAGGGTTTATAACACCGGGGAGCTGTTTTTT. This sequence encodes CSVTPRVYNTGELFF.

Worth noting for this clonotype: The junction departs from germline at one end; a sequencing error may be responsible. This sequence joins TRBV7-2 and TRBJ2-6; D not resolved. The CDR3 has 15 residues. Germline CDR1 SGHTA, CDR2 FQGNSA. Here the CDR3 DNA reads TGTCCCAGCAGCTCCGTTAGCTCTGGGGCCAACGTCCTGACTTTC. Translating gives CPSSSVSSGANVLTF.

The chain links TRBV12-5 to TRBJ1-2; TRBD1 is a possible D gene (5 bases). Trimming removed 1 base at V and 4 bases at J, with 10 bases between. CDR1 and CDR2 from the germline V gene are LGHNT and FRNRAP. The CDR3 extends over 14 amino acids. In DNA form, the CDR3 reads TGTGCTAGTGGTTTGGGGGGCCCGAGCTATGGCTACACCTTC. It translates to CASGLGGPSYGYTF.

This clonotype was counted only a few times. This chain joins TRBV18 and TRBJ2-3; unclear D gene. V lost 0 bases to trimming and J lost 3 bases, with 7 bases between them. CDR3 length: 14 amino acids. Germline CDR1 and CDR2: KGHSH and LQKENI. The CDR3 DNA follows: TGTGCCAGCTCACCACCTCCAGCGACAGATACGCAGTATTTT. It yields the protein CASSPPPATDTQYF.

This clonotype showed up just a few times. This chain links TRBV7-8 with TRBJ2-2; D not resolved. V gave up 2 bases and J gave up 3 bases, with 10 bases separating them. The germline V gene has CDR1 SGHVS and CDR2 FQNEAQ. CDR3 length equals 15 residues. The CDR3 here is CASSLSPLDTGELFF. CDR3 nucleotide sequence: TGTGCCAGCAGCTTAAGTCCATTGGACACCGGGGAGCTGTTTTTT.

In the case of this clonotype: Given a much more abundant clone one base away, this may be a read error. The CDR3 DNA sequence: TGCAGCGCCGGGACTAGCGGCGACAATGAGCAGTTCTTC. Translated: CSAGTSGDNEQFF. J is TRBJ2-1 and V is TRBV20-1, with 11 bases aligning to TRBD2. The CDR3 has 13 residues. Looked up from germline, CDR1 is DFQATT and CDR2 is SNEGSKA (reference sequence).

This chain links TRBV3-1 with TRBJ2-1; 10 bases fit TRBD2. V trimming: 4 bases; J trimming: 7 bases; junction bases outside the gene matches: 7. The CDR3 loop spans 15 amino acids. The germline gives CDR1 LGHDT, CDR2 YNNKEL (reference sequence). The CDR3 DNA reads TGTGCCAGCAGCCCTGGGACTAGCGTCCGTAATGAGCAGTTCTTC. Translating it yields CASSPGTSVRNEQFF.